The clone carrying this T cell receptor (beta chain) was counted at least ten times. What it binds is unknown. During its preparation, the TCRbeta library received unique molecular identifiers. TCRdb redid the calling of the PCR reads with MiXCR, one entry per CDR3 protein. The sample lists about 140,000 distinct CDR3 sequences; about 9% were seen once. The entry originates in a study of T-cell reconstitution after alpha-beta-depleted transplantation in children. This CDR3 has 15 amino acids. J was trimmed by 6 bases and V by 6 bases; bases with no gene match: 9. Per germline, CDR1 SNHLY and CDR2 FYNNEI. General study points: Expanded graft clones numbering several hundred reportedly gave rise to alpha-beta T cells about two months after transplant.

V gene TRBV2 combines with J gene TRBJ2-7; 12 positions match TRBD2. This specimen was PBMCs, mostly from graft donor cells, taken 180 days after TCRalphabeta/CD19-depleted stem cell transplant. The TCR sequence derives from a female patient under 10 years old who had a stem cell transplant for congenital amegakaryocytic thrombocytopenia, so the T cells may come from the graft donor. CDR3 DNA: TGTGCCAGCAGGCCCCGACTAGCGGGAGACGGCGAGCAGTACTTC. It is translated as CASRPRLAGDGEQYF.